The T cell receptor beta chain described here comes from a study of graft-versus-host responses after intestinal transplantation. Germline V lookup: CDR1 SEHNR, CDR2 FQNEAQ (reference sequence). Trimming cost V 5 bases and J 6 bases, with 13 bases left between them. This CDR3 comprises 13 residues. The table came from immunoSEQ multiplex PCR; TCRdb's copy has only in-frame clones and leaves some out. The table has about 21,000 clones, 89% seen once. Of note for this clone: Antigen: not known.

The study's findings and limits: Recipient marrow contained GvH clones, some of which appeared first in ileum or blood.

This receptor was identified in a human patient who received an intestinal transplant, so some T cells may come from the graft donor. Sample: PBMCs, taken roughly 64 days after intestinal transplantation. This chain links TRBV7-9 with TRBJ1-1, with D maybe TRBD1 (5 bases). The CDR3 DNA is TGTGCCAGCAGCCCACCGGGAGGGGCTGAAGCTTTCTTT. It encodes CASSPPGGAEAFF.